This T cell receptor (beta chain) was retrieved from a study of Graves' ophthalmopathy and Graves' hyperthyroidism. Study results and limitations: Most expanded clonotypes in thyroid above 0.001 frequency also showed up in blood.

From germline, CDR1 is LNHDA and CDR2 SQIVND (reference sequence). Trimming removed 6 bases at V and 2 bases at J, with 14 bases between. The CDR3 loop spans 14 amino acids. To note about this clonotype: The antigen is unknown.

Amplifying from RNA transcripts, the study obtained TCR beta CDR3 regions. First-round RT-PCR with HTBI primers preceded a second-round multiplex PCR. TCRdb reprocessed the multiplex PCR reads with MiXCR, giving one entry per CDR3 protein. Here the sample spans a few hundred thousand distinct CDR3 sequences, approximately 37% being singletons. Clinical symptoms, serum thyroxine, TRAb, thyroid ultrasound and orbital computed tomography were relied on for diagnosis. Sequencing input: peripheral blood or thyroid tissue (not recorded which). This chain joins TRBV19 and TRBJ2-7; possible D gene TRBD1, 5 bases. This clonotype was obtained from an adult man with Graves' hyperthyroidism. This CDR3 reads CASSPTAGPYEQYF. In nucleotides, the CDR3 is TGTGCCAGTAGCCCGACAGCAGGGCCCTACGAGCAGTACTTC. The variable domain in full, with the rest retrieved from reference TRBV19 and TRBJ2-7, is DGGITQSPKYLFRKEGQNVTLSCEQNLNHDAMYWYRQDPGQGLRLIYYSQIVNDFQKGDIAEGYSVSREKKESFPLTVTSAQKNPTAFYLCASSPTAGPYEQYFGPGTRLTVT.